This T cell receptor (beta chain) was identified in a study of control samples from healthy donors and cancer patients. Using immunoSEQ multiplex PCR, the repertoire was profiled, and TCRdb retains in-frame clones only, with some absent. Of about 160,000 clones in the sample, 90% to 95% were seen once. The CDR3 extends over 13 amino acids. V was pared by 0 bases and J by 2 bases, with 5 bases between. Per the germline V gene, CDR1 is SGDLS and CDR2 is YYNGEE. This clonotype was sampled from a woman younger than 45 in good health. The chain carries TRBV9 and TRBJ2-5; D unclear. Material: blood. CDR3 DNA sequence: TGTGCCAGCAGCGTAGGAACGCAAGAGACCCAGTACTTC. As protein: CASSVGTQETQYF.